This T cell receptor beta chain is from a study of T cells in Graves' hyperthyroidism and ophthalmopathy (dated by TCRdb to the late 2010s). For the wider study: Peripheral blood was sampled at the time of initial diagnosis, prior to any treatment. To identify TCR V-J signatures that set the groups apart, the researchers used a discovery cohort of 100 patients, made up of under 45 with Graves' ophthalmopathy and some 56 with stable Graves' hyperthyroidism. An independent validation cohort of around 20 hyperthyroidism patients and 17 patients who later progressed to ophthalmopathy tested prospective prediction of ophthalmopathy. The approximately 100 discovery patients were divided at random into training and test sets in a 7:3 ratio. The study also compared thyroid tissue and blood T-cell repertoires from over 5 Graves' hyperthyroidism patients. After blood sampling, hyperthyroidism patients were treated with methimazole at a starting dose of 30 mg daily, and ophthalmopathy patients were treated with high-dose intravenous methylprednisolone. According to the paper, TCR Vbeta CDR3 sequencing was carried out on about 140 peripheral blood samples, which came from about 45 ophthalmopathy, under 85 hyperthyroidism and some 17 progressor patients.

The CDR3 spans 14 residues, from the cysteine through the phenylalanine. Here the CDR3 DNA is all that survives: 42 bases in frame from base 1. Via the germline V gene (reference sequence), CDR1 is LGHDT and CDR2 YNNKEL. Deletion took 6 bases off V and 6 bases off J, with a span of 17 bases between the germline ends. Comments on this clonotype: Its recognized antigen is unknown. Base qualities are not at hand, and no much larger clone is one base apart.

Amplification of TCR beta CDR3 regions was carried out from RNA transcripts. For the first round of RT-PCR on the TCR CDR3, the HTBI primer set was used together with the Qiagen OneStep RT-PCR kit. Libraries were constructed in a second round of multiplex PCR, after which size selection and purification were carried out. Libraries were sequenced paired-end with 100 bp reads on an Illumina HiSeq2000. Under the source paper's analysis protocol: SOAPnuke was used to process the raw data, removing reads that contained adapters or uncalled bases, had a mean Phred below 15, or lacked an exact match to the constant primer or identifier. COPE v1.2.5 was used to merge high-quality paired reads, and clonotypes were defined as unique nucleotide sequences. Clonotypes were aligned to IMGT TRBV, TRBD and TRBJ reference segments using MiTCR v1.1. The analysis was restricted to V-J combinations with a frequency above 0.0001, which together covered around 99% of the repertoires. The TCS score was defined as the ratio of F50 (clonal expansion) to E x V (chaos), calculated using BLOSUM62-based TCRdist between CDR3 peptides within each V-J. Welch's t-statistics and random forest reduced some 510 V-J features to roughly 13, which were used in a naive Bayes classifier (R e1071). TCRdb took the public reads, trimmed them with fastp at Q25, ran MiXCR for clone calling and kept in-frame beta chains. One record per CDR3 amino acid sequence lists the most common genes and DNA. The V and J calls were not made by the authors but by TCRdb's processing. This sample gives approximately 400,000 distinct CDR3 sequences in total; roughly 13% of them show up just once. Under 25% of the sample lies in the top ten.

The paper's findings and limits, for the study overall: A 13 V-J signature model separated ophthalmopathy from stable hyperthyroidism, with 87.88% sensitivity and roughly 82% specificity in cross-validation and 80%/75% in testing. During validation, the model predicted progression to ophthalmopathy a median of about 6.5 months ahead of onset, with around 70% sensitivity and about 72% specificity. Most expanded thyroid clonotypes (frequency above 0.001) were also detected in blood, a finding suggesting that blood repertoires may reflect thyroid immune responses. No statistical method was used to fix the sample size in advance, and group allocation was not hidden from the investigators.

Hyperthyroidism patients were newly diagnosed, had a disease duration of under 2 months, and were aged 18 to 65 years. Patients with uncontrolled infections, other autoimmune diseases, pregnancy or lactation were excluded. Diagnoses relied on clinical symptoms, serum thyroxine and TRAb, thyroid ultrasound and orbital computed tomography. Blood from progressor patients was collected at the time of first diagnosis with hyperthyroidism, before any ophthalmopathy symptoms had appeared. PBMCs were isolated from roughly 10 ml of fresh peripheral blood by Ficoll-Paque density gradient centrifugation. Progressor patients were defined as those initially diagnosed with Graves' hyperthyroidism in whom ophthalmopathy developed during follow-up. Trizol reagent was used to extract total RNA, and RNA quality was then checked on an Agilent 2100 Bioanalyzer.

The chain couples TRBV3-1 to TRBJ1-1; the best D guess is TRBD1, with 5 bases matching. The sample comprised blood. This TCR derives from a man under 40 with Graves' hyperthyroidism that later progressed to Graves' ophthalmopathy. At the DNA level, the sequence is TGTGCCAGCAGTCGAAGGGGCGGGCAGGCTGAAGCTTTCTTT. Its protein is CASSRRGGQAEAFF.